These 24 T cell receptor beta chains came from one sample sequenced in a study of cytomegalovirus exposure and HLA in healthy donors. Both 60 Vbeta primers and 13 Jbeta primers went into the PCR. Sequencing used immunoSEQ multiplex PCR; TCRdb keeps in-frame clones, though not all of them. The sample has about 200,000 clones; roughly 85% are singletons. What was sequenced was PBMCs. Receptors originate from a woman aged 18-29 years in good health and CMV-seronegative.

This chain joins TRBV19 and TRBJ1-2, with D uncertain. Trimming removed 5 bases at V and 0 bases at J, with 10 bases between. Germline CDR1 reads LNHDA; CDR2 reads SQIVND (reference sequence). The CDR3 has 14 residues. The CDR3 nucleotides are TGTGCCAGTAGTGTACAGTTAACTAACTATGGCTACACCTTC. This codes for CASSVQLTNYGYTF.

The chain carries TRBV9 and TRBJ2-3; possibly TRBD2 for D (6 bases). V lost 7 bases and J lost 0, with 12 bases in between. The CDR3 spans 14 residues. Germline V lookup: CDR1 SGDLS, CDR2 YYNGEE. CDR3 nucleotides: TGTGCCAGCGATAGCGGATCTAGCACAGATACGCAGTATTTT. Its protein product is CASDSGSSTDTQYF.

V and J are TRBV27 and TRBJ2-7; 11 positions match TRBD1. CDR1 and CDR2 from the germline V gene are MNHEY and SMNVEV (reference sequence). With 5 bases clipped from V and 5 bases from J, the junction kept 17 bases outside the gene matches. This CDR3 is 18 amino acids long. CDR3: CASSPLGDRGQGDDEQYF. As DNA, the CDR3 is TGTGCCAGCAGTCCTTTGGGGGACCGGGGACAGGGGGACGACGAGCAGTACTTC.

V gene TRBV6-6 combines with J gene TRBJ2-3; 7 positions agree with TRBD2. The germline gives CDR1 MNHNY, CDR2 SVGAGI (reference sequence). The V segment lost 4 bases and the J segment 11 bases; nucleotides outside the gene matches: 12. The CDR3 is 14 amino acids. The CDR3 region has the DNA TGTGCCAGCAGTTTCCCCGGGAGGCCAGGGAGGCAGTATTTT. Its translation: CASSFPGRPGRQYF.

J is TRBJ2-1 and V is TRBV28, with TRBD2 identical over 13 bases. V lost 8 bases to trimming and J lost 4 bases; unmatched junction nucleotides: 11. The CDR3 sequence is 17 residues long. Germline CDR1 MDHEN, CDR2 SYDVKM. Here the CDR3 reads CASGLAGVQNGYNEQFF. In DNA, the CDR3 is TGTGCCAGCGGACTAGCGGGAGTTCAGAATGGGTACAATGAGCAGTTCTTC.

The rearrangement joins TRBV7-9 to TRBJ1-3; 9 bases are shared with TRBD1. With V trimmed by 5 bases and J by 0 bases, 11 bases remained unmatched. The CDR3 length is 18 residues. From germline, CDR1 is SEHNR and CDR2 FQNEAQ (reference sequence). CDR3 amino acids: CASSAPGTGRSSGNTIYF. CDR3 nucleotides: TGTGCCAGCAGCGCTCCCGGGACAGGGCGTTCCTCTGGAAACACCATATATTTT.

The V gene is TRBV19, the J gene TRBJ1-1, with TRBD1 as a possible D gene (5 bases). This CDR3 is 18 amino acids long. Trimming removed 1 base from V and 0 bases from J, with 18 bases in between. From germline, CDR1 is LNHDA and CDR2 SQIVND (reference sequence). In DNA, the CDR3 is TGTGCCAGTAGTATAGGGTTTAGGCAGGGTGTCATGAACACTGAAGCTTTCTTT. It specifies CASSIGFRQGVMNTEAFF.

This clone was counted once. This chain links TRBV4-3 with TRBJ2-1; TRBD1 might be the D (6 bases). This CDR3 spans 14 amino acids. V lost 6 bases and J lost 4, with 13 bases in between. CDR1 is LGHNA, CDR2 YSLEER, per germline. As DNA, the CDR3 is TGCGCCAGCAGTCAGAACACAGGGTACAATGAGCAGTTCTTC. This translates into CASSQNTGYNEQFF.

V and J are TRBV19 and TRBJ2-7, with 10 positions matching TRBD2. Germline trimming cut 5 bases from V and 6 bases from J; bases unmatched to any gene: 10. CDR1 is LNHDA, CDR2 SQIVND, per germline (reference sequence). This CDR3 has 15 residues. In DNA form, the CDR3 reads TGTGCCAGTAGTCTCGGGGCTAGCGGGAGTTCCGAGCAGTACTTC. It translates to CASSLGASGSSEQYF.

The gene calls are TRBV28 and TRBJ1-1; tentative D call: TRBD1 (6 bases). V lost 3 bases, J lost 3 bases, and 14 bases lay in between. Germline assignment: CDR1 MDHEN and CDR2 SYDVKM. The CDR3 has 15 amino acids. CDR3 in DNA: TGTGCCAGCAGTTTTAGTAGGGAGGGGGACACTGAAGCTTTCTTT. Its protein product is CASSFSREGDTEAFF.

CDR3 region: CASSMGLAGVTSYNEQFF. CDR3 in DNA: TGTGCCAGCAGCATGGGACTAGCGGGAGTTACGTCCTACAATGAGCAGTTCTTC. V is TRBV9 and J is TRBJ2-1, with 14 bases lining up with TRBD2. Germline V lookup: CDR1 SGDLS, CDR2 YYNGEE. The ends lost 4 bases at V and 1 base at J; junction bases unmatched: 7. CDR3 length equals 18 residues.

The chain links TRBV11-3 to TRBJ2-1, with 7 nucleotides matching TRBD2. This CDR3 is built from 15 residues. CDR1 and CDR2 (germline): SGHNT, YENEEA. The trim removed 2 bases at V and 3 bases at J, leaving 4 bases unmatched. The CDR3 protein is CASSLRLAGYNEQFF. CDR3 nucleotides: TGTGCCAGCAGCTTAAGGTTAGCGGGCTACAATGAGCAGTTCTTC. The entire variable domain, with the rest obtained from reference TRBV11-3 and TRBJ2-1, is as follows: EAGVVQSPRYKIIEKKQPVAFWCNPISGHNTLYWYLQNLGQGPELLIRYENEEAVDDSQLPKDRFSAERLKGVDSTLKIQPAELGDSAVYLCASSLRLAGYNEQFFGPGTRLTVL.

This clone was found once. The CDR3 nucleotides are TGTGCCAGCAGTGGAAGGACGGGGGGGCTCTCCTACGAGCAGTACTTC. Translated: CASSGRTGGLSYEQYF. The rearrangement joins TRBV28 to TRBJ2-7; TRBD2 matches 8 bases. Germline V gives CDR1 MDHEN, CDR2 SYDVKM. The V gene end was trimmed by 5 bases and the J gene end by 0 bases; junction bases not matched to a gene: 9. The CDR3 runs 16 residues.

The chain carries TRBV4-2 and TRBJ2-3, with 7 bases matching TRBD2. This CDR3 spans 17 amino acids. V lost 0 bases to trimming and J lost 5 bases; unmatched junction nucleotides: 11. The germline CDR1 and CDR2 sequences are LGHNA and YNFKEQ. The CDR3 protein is CASSQDGAGEWGDTQYF. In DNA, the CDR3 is TGTGCCAGCAGCCAAGATGGGGCGGGAGAGTGGGGAGATACGCAGTATTTT.

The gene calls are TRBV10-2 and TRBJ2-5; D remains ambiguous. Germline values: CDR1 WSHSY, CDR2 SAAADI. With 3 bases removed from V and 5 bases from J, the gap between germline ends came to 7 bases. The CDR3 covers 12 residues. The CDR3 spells CASSDMRETQYF. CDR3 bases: TGCGCCAGCAGTGACATGAGGGAGACCCAGTACTTC.

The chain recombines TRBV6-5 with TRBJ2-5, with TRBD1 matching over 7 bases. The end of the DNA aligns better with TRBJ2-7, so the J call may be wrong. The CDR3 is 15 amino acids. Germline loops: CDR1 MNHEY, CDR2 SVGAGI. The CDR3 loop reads CASSPFRDRPYEQYF. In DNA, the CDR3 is TGTGCCAGCAGCCCCTTCCGGGACAGACCCTACGAGCAGTACTTC.

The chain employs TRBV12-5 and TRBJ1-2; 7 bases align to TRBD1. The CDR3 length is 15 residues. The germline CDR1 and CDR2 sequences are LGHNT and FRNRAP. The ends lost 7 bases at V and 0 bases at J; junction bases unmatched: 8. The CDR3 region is CASELRDRANYGYTF. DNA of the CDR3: TGTGCTAGTGAATTAAGGGACAGAGCTAACTATGGCTACACCTTC.

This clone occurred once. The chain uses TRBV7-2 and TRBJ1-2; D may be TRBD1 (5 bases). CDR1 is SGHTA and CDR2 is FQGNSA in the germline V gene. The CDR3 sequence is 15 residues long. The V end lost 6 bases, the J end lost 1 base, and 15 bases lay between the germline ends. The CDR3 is CASSIRGGDNYGYTF. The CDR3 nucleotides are TGTGCCAGCAGTATCCGCGGGGGTGATAACTATGGCTACACCTTC.

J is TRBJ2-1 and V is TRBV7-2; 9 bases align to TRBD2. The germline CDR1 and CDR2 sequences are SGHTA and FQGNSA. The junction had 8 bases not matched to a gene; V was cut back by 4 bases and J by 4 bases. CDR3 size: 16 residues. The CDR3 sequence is CASSSPTSGPYNEQFF. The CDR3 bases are TGTGCCAGCAGCTCCCCGACTAGCGGCCCTTACAATGAGCAGTTCTTC.

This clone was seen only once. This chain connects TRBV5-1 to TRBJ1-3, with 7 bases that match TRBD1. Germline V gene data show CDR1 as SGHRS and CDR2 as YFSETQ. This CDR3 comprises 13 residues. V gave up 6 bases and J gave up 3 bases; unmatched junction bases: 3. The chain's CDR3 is CASTDRDGNTIYF. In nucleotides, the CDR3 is TGCGCCAGCACCGACAGGGATGGAAACACCATATATTTT. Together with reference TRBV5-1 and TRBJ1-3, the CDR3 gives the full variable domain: KAGVTQTPRYLIKTRGQQVTLSCSPISGHRSVSWYQQTPGQGLQFLFEYFSETQRNKGNFPGRFSGRQFSNSRSEMNVSTLELGDSALYLCASTDRDGNTIYFGEGSWLTVV.

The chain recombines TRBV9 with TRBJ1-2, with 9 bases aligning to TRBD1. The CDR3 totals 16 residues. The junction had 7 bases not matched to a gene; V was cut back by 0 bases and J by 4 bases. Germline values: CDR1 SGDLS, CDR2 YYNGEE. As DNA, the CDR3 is TGTGCCAGCAGCGTAGTAAGCACAGGGGGCGCCTATGGCTACACCTTC. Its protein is CASSVVSTGGAYGYTF.

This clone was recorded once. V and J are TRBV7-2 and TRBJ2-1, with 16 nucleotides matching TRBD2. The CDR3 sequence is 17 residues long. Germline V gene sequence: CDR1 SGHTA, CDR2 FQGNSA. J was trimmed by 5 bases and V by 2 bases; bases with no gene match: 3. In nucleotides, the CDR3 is TGTGCCAGCAGCTTAAGGGGGACTAGCGGGAGGGACAATGAGCAGTTCTTC. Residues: CASSLRGTSGRDNEQFF.

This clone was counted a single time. The DNA of the CDR3 is TGTGCCAGTAGACCGGGACACTTAAATTCTGGTGGCTACACCTTC. It translates to CASRPGHLNSGGYTF. The rearrangement uses TRBV19 and TRBJ1-2, with a possible D match to TRBD1 (6 bases). The germline gives CDR1 LNHDA, CDR2 SQIVND (reference sequence). This CDR3 is 15 amino acids long. With 6 bases removed from V and 7 bases from J, the gap between germline ends came to 21 bases.

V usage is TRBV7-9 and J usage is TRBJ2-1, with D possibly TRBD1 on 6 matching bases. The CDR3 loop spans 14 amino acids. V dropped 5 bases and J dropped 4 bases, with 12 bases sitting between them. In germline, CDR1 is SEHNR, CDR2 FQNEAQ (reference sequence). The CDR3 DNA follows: TGTGCCAGCAGCAGCCGGACAGAGTACAATGAGCAGTTCTTC. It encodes CASSSRTEYNEQFF.